This entry lists 22 T cell receptor beta chains sequenced from one sample in a study of cytomegalovirus exposure and HLA in healthy donors. Researchers ran the PCR with 60 Vbeta and 13 Jbeta primers. Method: immunoSEQ multiplex PCR; TCRdb's copy keeps in-frame clones and lacks some. Among tens of thousands of clones listed, 70% to 85% were seen once. The sample was PBMCs. The origin of the receptors is a man between 18 and 29 years old in good health and CMV-seronegative.

The chain employs TRBV9 and TRBJ1-3, with D perhaps matching TRBD1 (6 bases). Germline assignment: CDR1 SGDLS and CDR2 YYNGEE. Trimming took 7 bases from V and 2 from J, leaving 19 bases between them. This CDR3 is built from 16 residues. The CDR3 sequence is CASGPTGIPTGNTIYF. The CDR3 DNA reads as TGTGCCAGCGGACCAACAGGGATACCGACTGGAAACACCATATATTTT.

V is TRBV28 and J is TRBJ1-5; the D is unclear. V gave up 2 bases and J gave up 4 bases, with 6 bases separating them. Germline V gene data show CDR1 as MDHEN and CDR2 as SYDVKM. The CDR3 runs to 13 residues. CDR3 residues: CASSLVQNQPQHF. The CDR3 DNA sequence: TGTGCCAGCAGTTTAGTACAGAATCAGCCCCAGCATTTT.

The gene calls are TRBV5-4 and TRBJ1-2; D is undetermined. Germline CDR1 reads SGHNT; CDR2 reads YYREEE (reference sequence). V lost 4 bases and J 4 bases, leaving 14 bases between the germline ends. The CDR3 runs 14 residues. The CDR3 region has the DNA TGTGCCAGCAGCCCCGGAGACGGTCCCTATGGCTACACCTTC. Its protein is CASSPGDGPYGYTF.

This rearrangement joins TRBV27 to TRBJ2-1, with D possibly TRBD2 on 6 matching bases. CDR1 MNHEY and CDR2 SMNVEV come from the germline V gene (reference sequence). The CDR3 has 14 amino acids. Trimming stripped 3 bases from V and 7 bases from J, with 13 bases between. The CDR3 sequence is CASSFVIAENEQFF. In DNA, the CDR3 is TGTGCCAGCAGTTTCGTCATAGCGGAAAATGAGCAGTTCTTC.

This chain joins TRBV7-2 and TRBJ2-7; 7 nucleotides align to TRBD1. The CDR3 runs to 14 residues. Per the germline V gene, CDR1 is SGHTA and CDR2 is FQGNSA. After removal of 5 bases from V and 0 bases from J, the junction contained 4 bases not matched to a gene. The CDR3 DNA is TGTGCCAGCAGCCGTGGGACAGCCTCCTACGAGCAGTACTTC. It yields the protein CASSRGTASYEQYF. Full variable domain (rest looked up from reference TRBV7-2 and TRBJ2-7): GAGVSQSPSNKVTEKGKDVELRCDPISGHTALYWYRQSLGQGLEFLIYFQGNSAPDKSGLPSDRFSAERTGGSVSTLTIQRTQQEDSAVYLCASSRGTASYEQYFGPGTRLTVT.

This chain connects TRBV30 to TRBJ2-1; 9 bases align to TRBD2. CDR3 length: 15 residues. J gave up 6 bases and V 3 bases, and 9 bases lay outside the gene matches. Germline V gives CDR1 GTSNPN, CDR2 SVGIG (reference sequence). The CDR3 bases are TGTGCCTGGAGGGGGGGAGCGGGAGGTCGCAATGAGCAGTTCTTC. It encodes CAWRGGAGGRNEQFF.

The chain links TRBV27 to TRBJ1-1; 8 bases line up with TRBD1. The CDR3 totals 15 residues. V shed 2 bases, J shed 1 base, and the junction held 3 bases outside the gene matches. CDR1 and CDR2 (germline): MNHEY, SMNVEV (reference sequence). The CDR3 DNA reads TGTGCCAGCAGTTTAGGGACAGGACCGAACACTGAAGCTTTCTTT. This translates into CASSLGTGPNTEAFF.

V is TRBV4-1 and J is TRBJ2-6; the D gene is possibly TRBD2 (5 bases). The CDR3 consists of 17 residues. From germline, CDR1 is MGHRA and CDR2 YSYEKL. The V and J ends lost 0 bases and 7 bases respectively, with 16 bases between them. The CDR3 sequence is CASSQDFGGLSANVLTF. The CDR3 DNA sequence: TGCGCCAGCAGCCAAGATTTCGGCGGACTGAGCGCCAACGTCCTGACTTTC.

For the CDR3, the DNA is TGTGCCAGCAAATCTATGGCGGACACCGGGGAGCTGTTTTTT. It is translated as CASKSMADTGELFF. This chain connects TRBV7-9 to TRBJ2-2; D call uncertain. This CDR3 spans 14 amino acids. V lost 7 bases to trimming and J lost 3 bases, with 12 bases between them. Germline CDR1 and CDR2: SEHNR and FQNEAQ (reference sequence).

The V call is TRBV27, the J call TRBJ2-1; 9 bases align to TRBD2. V gave up 4 bases and J gave up 9 bases; unmatched junction bases: 16. From germline, CDR1 is MNHEY and CDR2 SMNVEV (reference sequence). The CDR3 contains 17 residues. CDR3 nucleotide sequence: TGTGCCAGCAGTTCAAAGGCGGGGGGGCGCGTCTGGACTGAGCAGTTCTTC. This codes for CASSSKAGGRVWTEQFF.

Comments on this clone: At the DNA level, this CDR3 is encoded by other sequences in the same sample as well. The gene calls are TRBV7-9 and TRBJ2-7; D gene uncertain. Germline V gene sequence: CDR1 SEHNR, CDR2 FQNEAQ (reference sequence). CDR3 length: 14 residues. Trimming took off 0 bases at V and 0 bases at J, with 6 bases between the two ends. CDR3 DNA sequence: TGTGCCAGCAGCTTAGCCGCAGGCTCCTACGAGCAGTACTTC. Translated: CASSLAAGSYEQYF.

The CDR3 region has the DNA TGTGCCAGCACCGTAACAGGGACCTACGAGCAGTACTTC. The encoded protein is CASTVTGTYEQYF. This chain joins TRBV28 and TRBJ2-7; maybe TRBD1 (6 bases). Per the germline V gene, CDR1 is MDHEN and CDR2 is SYDVKM. CDR3 length: 13 residues. Trimming took 7 bases from V and 2 from J, leaving 12 bases between them.

The chain couples TRBV2 to TRBJ2-3; D ambiguous. The germline gives CDR1 SNHLY, CDR2 FYNNEI. V lost 5 bases to trimming and J lost 0 bases, with 12 bases between them. This CDR3 region has 15 residues. The CDR3 region is CASSPTQTSTDTQYF. The DNA of the CDR3 is TGTGCCAGCAGTCCTACACAGACAAGCACAGATACGCAGTATTTT.

The V and J genes are TRBV27 and TRBJ1-1; the D is unclear. The germline V and J ends were trimmed by 3 bases and 8 bases, with 10 bases remaining between them. The CDR3 totals 12 residues. Germline V gives CDR1 MNHEY, CDR2 SMNVEV (reference sequence). Here the CDR3 DNA reads TGTGCCAGCAGTTTTTTGGGGAGGGAAGCTTTCTTT. The encoded protein is CASSFLGREAFF.

The chain links TRBV7-6 to TRBJ2-7; TRBD2 aligns across 11 bases. Germline CDR1 is SGHVS and CDR2 is FNYEAQ. V shed 5 bases and J 0 bases; nucleotides not matched to a gene: 3. This CDR3 is 15 amino acids long. The CDR3 sequence is CASSATSGDSYEQYF. In DNA form, the CDR3 reads TGTGCCAGCAGCGCGACTAGCGGGGACTCCTACGAGCAGTACTTC.

The chain couples TRBV13 to TRBJ2-1; the D gene is possibly TRBD2 (5 bases). V shed 0 bases and J shed 9 bases, with 12 bases lying between them. Germline CDR1 PRHDT, CDR2 FYEKMQ (reference sequence). The length of the CDR3 is 14 residues. This CDR3 reads CASSLGRRLGEQFF. The DNA for the CDR3 is TGTGCCAGCAGCTTAGGGCGGAGGCTAGGTGAGCAGTTCTTC.

The chain employs TRBV5-4 and TRBJ2-1, with 7 bases aligning to TRBD2. The CDR3 has 15 residues. Germline values: CDR1 SGHNT, CDR2 YYREEE (reference sequence). V lost 2 bases to trimming and J lost 7 bases; unmatched junction nucleotides: 9. The CDR3 region has the DNA TGTGCCAGCAGCTTAAGCGGGATTTGGGGAAATGAGCAGTTCTTC. This sequence encodes CASSLSGIWGNEQFF.

This chain uses TRBV29-1 with TRBJ1-1; possible D gene TRBD1, 6 bases. Germline V gene sequence: CDR1 SQVTM, CDR2 ANQGSEA. The CDR3 extends over 14 amino acids. V gave up 6 bases and J gave up 2 bases, with 16 bases separating them. The CDR3, as DNA: TGCAGCGTCCCCGAGGTGGGGGCCAACACTGAAGCTTTCTTT. It translates to CSVPEVGANTEAFF.

V gene TRBV7-2 combines with J gene TRBJ2-1; 9 bases agree with TRBD2. J was trimmed by 6 bases and V by 3 bases; bases with no gene match: 9. The germline gives CDR1 SGHTA, CDR2 FQGNSA. The CDR3 totals 16 residues. CDR3 DNA: TGTGCCAGCAGCTTCGCTAGCGGGGCTCTTGGCAATGAGCAGTTCTTC. Translating it yields CASSFASGALGNEQFF.

CDR3: CASSLQGVSYNEQFF. The CDR3 DNA follows: TGTGCCAGCAGTTTGCAAGGGGTGTCCTACAATGAGCAGTTCTTC. The rearrangement links TRBV6-5 to TRBJ2-1; D may be TRBD1 (5 bases). The V gene's germline CDR1 is MNHEY and CDR2 SVGAGI. V was cut by 4 bases and J by 1 base, with 11 bases left in between. CDR3 size: 15 residues.

The genes are TRBV6-6 and TRBJ1-6; perhaps TRBD1 as D (6 bases). With 7 bases removed from V and 10 bases from J, the gap between germline ends came to 17 bases. This CDR3 comprises 14 residues. Germline V gene sequence: CDR1 MNHNY, CDR2 SVGAGI (reference sequence). CDR3 nucleotide sequence: TGTGCCAGCACCCCCGGGGGGGCCGGATCACCCCTCCACTTT. Its translation: CASTPGGAGSPLHF.

The sample holds a few counts of this clone. This chain joins TRBV19 and TRBJ2-7; 11 bases align to TRBD2. Trimming took 1 base from V and 2 from J; bases not matched to a gene: 1. The CDR3 is 15 amino acids. Germline V CDR1 and CDR2: LNHDA, SQIVND (reference sequence). The CDR3 spells CASSIGLAGTYEQYF. The CDR3 bases are TGTGCCAGTAGTATAGGACTAGCGGGAACCTACGAGCAGTACTTC.